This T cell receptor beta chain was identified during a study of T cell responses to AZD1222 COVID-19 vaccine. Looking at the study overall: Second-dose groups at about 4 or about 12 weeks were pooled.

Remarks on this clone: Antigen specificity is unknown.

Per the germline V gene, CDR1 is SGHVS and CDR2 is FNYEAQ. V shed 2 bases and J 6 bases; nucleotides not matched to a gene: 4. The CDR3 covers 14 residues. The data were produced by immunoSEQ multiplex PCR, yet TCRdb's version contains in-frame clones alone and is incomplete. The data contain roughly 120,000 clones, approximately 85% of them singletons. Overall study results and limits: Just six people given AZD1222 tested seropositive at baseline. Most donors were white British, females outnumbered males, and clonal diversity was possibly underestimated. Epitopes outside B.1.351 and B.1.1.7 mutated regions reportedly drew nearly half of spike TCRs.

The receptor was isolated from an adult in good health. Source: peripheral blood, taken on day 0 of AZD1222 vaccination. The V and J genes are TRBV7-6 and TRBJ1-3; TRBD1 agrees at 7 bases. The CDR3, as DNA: TGTGCCAGCAGCTTAACAGGGGTCGTAAACACCATATATTTT. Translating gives CASSLTGVVNTIYF.